This TCR beta chain was recorded in a study of cytomegalovirus exposure and HLA in healthy donors. Notes on the study in general: Rare TCR sequences dominated, though some public TCRs recurred in many donors.

Generated by immunoSEQ multiplex PCR, the TCRdb table keeps only in-frame clones and is missing some. The table includes roughly 190,000 clones, approximately 86% detected once. As regards this clone: The antigen is undetermined.

Trimming removed 7 bases at V and 2 bases at J, with 15 bases between. Per the germline V gene, CDR1 is LNHDA and CDR2 is SQIVND (reference sequence). The CDR3 spans 15 residues. The donors were in the roughly 120-subject validation cohort; that cohort was separate from the roughly 700-subject first cohort. The sample consisted of PBMCs. This sequence was found in a man aged 30 to 45 in good health and CMV-seropositive. The J gene is TRBJ1-5, the V gene TRBV19; the D is unclear. The CDR3 reads CASTPQRMGNQPQHF. Here the CDR3 DNA reads TGTGCCAGTACCCCCCAGAGGATGGGCAATCAGCCCCAGCATTTT.